A selection of T cell receptor beta chains follows, all from one sample in a study of identifying expanded T cells in peripheral blood. This table comes from immunoSEQ multiplex PCR, and its TCRdb copy is limited to in-frame clones, with some not included. The sample comprises around 100,000 clones, more than 85% of which are singletons, and roughly 17% rests with the top ten. The sample was blood. The origin of the receptors is a person aged 18 to 75 in good health. The CDR3 runs from the conserved cysteine through the conserved F or W. A D gene is named only where the DNA matches it firmly. Clone size appears in some rows only: once, few, many, or a class for an expanded clone.

>TRBJ1-1|-|TRBV11-2|-
CASSLFGRGAEGTEAFF
TGTGCCAGCAGCTTATTTGGGAGGGGGGCTGAGGGCACTGAAGCTTTCTTT
>TRBJ2-3|-|TRBV6-1|-
CASSEARDSEHTQYF
TGTGCCAGCAGTGAAGCTCGGGACTCAGAACATACGCAGTATTTT
>TRBJ2-5|-|TRBV2|TRBD2
CASIRDGSGGTQETQYF
TGTGCCAGCATTAGAGATGGGAGCGGGGGAACCCAAGAGACCCAGTACTTC
>TRBJ2-3|-|TRBV6-6|-
CASSYGPVSTDTQYF
TGTGCCAGCAGTTACGGCCCGGTTAGCACAGATACGCAGTATTTT
>TRBJ2-7|-|TRBV6-6|TRBD1
CASSYPHRDRSYEQYF
TGTGCCAGCAGTTATCCACACCGGGACAGGAGCTACGAGCAGTACTTC
>TRBJ1-6|-|TRBV5-4|-
CASSDYNSPLHF
TGTGCCAGCAGTGATTATAATTCACCCCTCCACTTT
>TRBJ1-5|-|TRBV4-1|TRBD1
CASSQDWTGGIGQPQHF
TGCGCCAGCAGCCAAGATTGGACAGGGGGTATCGGTCAGCCCCAGCATTTT
>TRBJ1-2|-|TRBV7-8|TRBD1
CASSLGTGSGYTF
TGTGCCAGCAGTTTGGGGACAGGGAGTGGCTACACCTTC
>TRBJ2-3|-|TRBV7-9|-
CASSLGHSSTDTQYF
TGTGCCAGCAGCTTAGGGCACTCTAGCACAGATACGCAGTATTTT
>TRBJ1-4|-|TRBV2|TRBD1
CASSAYRGNEKLFF
TGTGCCAGCAGCGCCTACAGGGGAAATGAAAAACTGTTTTTT
>TRBJ2-1|-|TRBV2|-
CASVRGGGVVLIYNEQFF
TGTGCCAGCGTCCGTGGAGGGGGCGTCGTTTTAATCTACAATGAGCAGTTCTTC
>TRBJ1-5|-|TRBV19|-
CASRWGGRVNQPQHF
TGTGCCAGTAGGTGGGGGGGAAGGGTCAATCAGCCCCAGCATTTT
>TRBJ2-2|-|TRBV27|-
CASSFVITGELFF
TGTGCCAGCAGTTTTGTCATCACCGGGGAGCTGTTTTTT
>TRBJ2-1|once|TRBV4-1|TRBD2
CASSQDDFGTSGGAVNEQFF
TGCGCCAGCAGCCAAGACGACTTCGGGACTAGCGGGGGGGCCGTGAATGAGCAGTTCTTC
>TRBJ2-7|-|TRBV4-2|TRBD2
CASSQASGGTYEQYF
TGTGCCAGCAGCCAAGCTAGCGGGGGGACCTACGAGCAGTACTTC
>TRBJ2-2|once|TRBV4-2|TRBD2
CASSQEGAGVNTGELFF
TGTGCCAGCAGCCAAGAAGGGGCGGGGGTCAACACCGGGGAGCTGTTTTTT
>TRBJ1-2|-|TRBV29-1|-
CSVTPFQFYGYTF
TGCAGCGTCACCCCGTTTCAGTTCTATGGCTACACCTTC
>TRBJ1-1|-|TRBV13|-
CASSTRQALNTEAFF
TGTGCCAGCAGCACTAGACAGGCCCTGAACACTGAAGCTTTCTTT